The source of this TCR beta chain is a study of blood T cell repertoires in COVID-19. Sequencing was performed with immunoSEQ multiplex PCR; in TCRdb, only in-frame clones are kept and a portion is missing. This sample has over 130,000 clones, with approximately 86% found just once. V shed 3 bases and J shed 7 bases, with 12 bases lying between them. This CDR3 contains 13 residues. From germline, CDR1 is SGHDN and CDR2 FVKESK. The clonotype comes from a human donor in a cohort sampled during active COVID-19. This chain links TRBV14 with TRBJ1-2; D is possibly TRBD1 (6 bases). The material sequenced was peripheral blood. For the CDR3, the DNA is TGTGCCAGCAGCCAGGGGGCGAGTTCTGGCTACACCTTC. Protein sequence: CASSQGASSGYTF.